This entry lists 12 T cell receptor beta chains sequenced from one sample in a study of blood T cell repertoires in COVID-19. The repertoire was sequenced with immunoSEQ multiplex PCR; TCRdb's copy has only in-frame clones and lacks some. The sample has 140,000 or so clones, over 75% seen once. Source material: peripheral blood. The source is a woman aged 45-65 years with acute or convalescent COVID-19.

The gene calls are TRBV7-2 and TRBJ2-3; 7 bases agree with TRBD2. Looked up from germline, CDR1 is SGHTA and CDR2 is FQGNSA. The J segment lost 2 bases and the V segment lost 2 bases, leaving 4 bases of the junction unmatched. The CDR3 loop spans 15 amino acids. CDR3 protein: CASSLQRGLTDTQYF. The CDR3 DNA follows: TGTGCCAGCAGCTTACAGCGGGGCCTCACAGATACGCAGTATTTT. The whole variable domain, filled in from reference TRBV7-2 and TRBJ2-3, reads GAGVSQSPSNKVTEKGKDVELRCDPISGHTALYWYRQSLGQGLEFLIYFQGNSAPDKSGLPSDRFSAERTGGSVSTLTIQRTQQEDSAVYLCASSLQRGLTDTQYFGPGTRLTVL.

This chain joins TRBV27 and TRBJ2-1, with TRBD2 matching 15 bases. The CDR3 consists of 16 residues. The germline gives CDR1 MNHEY, CDR2 SMNVEV (reference sequence). With 6 bases clipped from V and 4 bases from J, the junction kept 4 bases outside the gene matches. The CDR3 sequence: CASSRTSGGVYNEQFF. Here the CDR3 DNA reads TGTGCCAGCAGCCGGACTAGCGGGGGGGTTTACAATGAGCAGTTCTTC.

The rearrangement links TRBV18 to TRBJ2-6; D might be TRBD1 (6 bases). V was clipped by 2 bases and J by 3 bases, with 11 bases between them. Germline loops: CDR1 KGHSH, CDR2 LQKENI. The CDR3 has 16 amino acids. This CDR3 is CASSPTGSGGANVLTF. CDR3 DNA sequence: TGTGCCAGCTCACCAACAGGGAGTGGTGGGGCCAACGTCCTGACTTTC.

CDR3 nucleotide sequence: TGTGCCAGCAGCTTAGAAGGGGGCCTCAACACTGAAGCTTTCTTT. Translating gives CASSLEGGLNTEAFF. The V call is TRBV7-9, the J call TRBJ1-1; TRBD1 aligns across 7 bases. Germline values: CDR1 SEHNR, CDR2 FQNEAQ (reference sequence). The CDR3 runs to 15 residues. Trimming removed 1 base from V and 2 bases from J; junction bases left unmatched: 4.

The genes are TRBV29-1 and TRBJ1-2; D not certain. This CDR3 has 11 residues. V lost 7 bases and J 4 bases, leaving 10 bases between the germline ends. Germline V CDR1 and CDR2: SQVTM, ANQGSEA. This CDR3 is CSAAGPYGYTF. In DNA, the CDR3 is TGCAGCGCCGCAGGCCCCTATGGCTACACCTTC.

This clone has just one count. The gene calls are TRBV9 and TRBJ1-3; a weak D match, TRBD1 (6 bases). CDR3 length equals 13 residues. Germline CDR1 and CDR2: SGDLS and YYNGEE. V was pared by 4 bases and J by 1 base, with 6 bases between. The DNA for the CDR3 is TGTGCCAGCAGCACAGGGTCTGGAAACACCATATATTTT. It specifies CASSTGSGNTIYF.

The chain uses TRBV5-5 and TRBJ1-2; D unclear. The length of the CDR3 is 15 residues. Trimming left V 3 bases short and J 0 bases short, with 12 bases between. Germline V gives CDR1 SGHKS, CDR2 YYEKEE (reference sequence). The CDR3 DNA is TGTGCCAGCAGCTCTCTGGCTTACGCTAACTATGGCTACACCTTC. It is translated as CASSSLAYANYGYTF.

The genes are TRBV5-4 and TRBJ1-2, with 9 bases that match TRBD1. CDR1 is SGHNT, CDR2 YYREEE, per germline (reference sequence). This CDR3 has 14 amino acids. The junction had 0 bases not matched to a gene; V was cut back by 0 bases and J by 3 bases. The CDR3 sequence is CASSLGDRDYGYTF. CDR3 coding DNA: TGTGCCAGCAGCTTGGGGGACAGGGACTATGGCTACACCTTC.

The chain carries TRBV14 and TRBJ1-1; D unclear. The germline V and J ends were trimmed by 0 bases and 7 bases, with 12 bases remaining between them. The CDR3 runs 14 residues. In germline, CDR1 is SGHDN, CDR2 FVKESK. The CDR3 loop is CASSQDLGRGEAFF. The CDR3, as DNA: TGTGCCAGCAGCCAAGATTTAGGGCGGGGTGAAGCTTTCTTT.

This clone turned up a few times. V usage is TRBV5-1 and J usage is TRBJ2-5, with D maybe TRBD1 (6 bases). V was pared by 4 bases and J by 4 bases, with 14 bases between. CDR3 size: 14 residues. Germline CDR1 is SGHRS and CDR2 is YFSETQ. The CDR3 coding sequence is TGCGCCAGCAGCCTGACCCCGACAGGAGAGACCCAGTACTTC. The encoded protein is CASSLTPTGETQYF.

This clone has a handful of counts. The chain has TRBV4-3 and TRBJ1-3, with 9 bases that match TRBD1. The CDR3 contains 18 residues. Germline V gene lookup returns CDR1 LGHNA and CDR2 YSLEER. The V segment lost 1 base and the J segment 2 bases; nucleotides outside the gene matches: 9. CDR3 loop: CASSQGGTGPGAGNTIYF. The CDR3, as DNA: TGCGCCAGCAGCCAAGGTGGGACAGGGCCCGGGGCTGGAAACACCATATATTTT.

The chain links TRBV28 to TRBJ1-5, with D unresolved. V lost 0 bases and J 7 bases, leaving 7 bases between the germline ends. This CDR3 spans 13 amino acids. Germline V gene sequence: CDR1 MDHEN, CDR2 SYDVKM. DNA of the CDR3: TGTGCCAGCAGTTTATGGTCGGGACAGCCCCAGCATTTT. Residues: CASSLWSGQPQHF. The variable domain in full, completed from reference TRBV28 and TRBJ1-5, reads DVKVTQSSRYLVKRTGEKVFLECVQDMDHENMFWYRQDPGLGLRLIYFSYDVKMKEKGDIPEGYSVSREKKERFSLILESASTNQTSMYLCASSLWSGQPQHFGDGTRLSIL.